This T cell receptor (beta chain) comes out of a study of regulatory T cells in long-lasting Graves disease. General study findings and limits: Because few samples were included, accuracy may have been lower. TRBV28, TRBJ1-2 and TRBJ2-5 emerged as the favored segments in persistent disease. Exclusively peripheral blood, rather than thyroid tissue, was studied.

The germline V gene has CDR1 SQVTM and CDR2 ANQGSEA. The CDR3 spans 13 residues. V dropped 3 bases and J dropped 5; count of bases not matched to a gene: 5. Time point in this sample: newly diagnosed GD, antithyroid drugs for less than 3 months. PBMC-derived RNA was used for the TCR library. Arm-PCR of CDR3 regions with iRepertoire HTBI primers generated TCR beta libraries. TCRdb passed the multiplex PCR reads through MiXCR, listing each CDR3 protein once. The sample comprises 350,000 to 500,000 distinct CDR3 sequences, about 14% of which are singletons, and approximately 17% rests with the top ten. There are a few counts of this clonotype. Its antigen is as yet unknown. The data were also submitted as part of a second study, on T cells in Graves' hyperthyroidism and ophthalmopathy. That source notes: In the first-round RT-PCR of the TCR CDR3, the HTBI primer set was used.

Source: peripheral blood mononuclear cells (PBMCs), taken at new diagnosis, from a patient treated with antithyroid drugs. The receptor was isolated from a woman aged 45 to 65 with Graves disease. The chain joins TRBV29-1 to TRBJ1-1, with 8 bases matching TRBD1. CDR3 in DNA: TGCAGCGTTGATGACAGGGGCGCAACTGAAGCTTTCTTT. Protein: CSVDDRGATEAFF.